The clone carrying this T cell receptor beta chain has just one count. Its antigen remains unidentified. This sample is part of a study of cytomegalovirus exposure and HLA in healthy donors. Background on the study: The Caucasian-associated ancestry cluster held roughly 78% of 350 to 450 genotyped donors.

Overall study results and limits: Most likely, a cluster of highly shared sequence variants arose as a sequencing artifact. By a later analysis, the bulk of CMV-associated TCR beta chains appeared HLA-restricted. The number of N-insertions in an Asian-associated ancestry cluster was reportedly below the roughly 700-donor mean in a later analysis.

Germline CDR1 and CDR2: SGHRS and YFSETQ. The CDR3 totals 14 residues. V dropped 3 bases and J dropped 1 base, with 10 bases sitting between them. Vbeta (60) and Jbeta (13) primers were used in the PCR. Method: immunoSEQ multiplex PCR; TCRdb's copy keeps in-frame clones and lacks some. The data hold about 130,000 clones, with about three quarters observed a single time. Sequencing was performed on PBMCs. The chain has TRBV5-1 and TRBJ2-5; D might be TRBD2 (6 bases). The TCR sequence derives from a woman between 40 and 50 years old in good health and CMV-seronegative. In DNA form, the CDR3 reads TGCGCCAGCAGCTCCGCGGGGCCCCAAGAGACCCAGTACTTC. Its protein is CASSSAGPQETQYF.